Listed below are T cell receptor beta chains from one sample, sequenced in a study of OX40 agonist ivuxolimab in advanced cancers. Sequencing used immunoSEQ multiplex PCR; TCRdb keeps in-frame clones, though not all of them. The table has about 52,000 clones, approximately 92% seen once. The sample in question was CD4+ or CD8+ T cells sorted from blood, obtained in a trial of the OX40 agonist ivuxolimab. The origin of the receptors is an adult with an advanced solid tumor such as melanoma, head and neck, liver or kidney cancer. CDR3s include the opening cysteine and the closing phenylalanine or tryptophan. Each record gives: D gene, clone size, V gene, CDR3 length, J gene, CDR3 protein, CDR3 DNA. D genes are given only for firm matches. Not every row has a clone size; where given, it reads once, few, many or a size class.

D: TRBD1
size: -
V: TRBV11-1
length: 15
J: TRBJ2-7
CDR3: CASSLTGTGGNEQYF
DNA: TGTGCCAGCAGCTTAACCGGGACAGGGGGCAACGAGCAGTACTTC

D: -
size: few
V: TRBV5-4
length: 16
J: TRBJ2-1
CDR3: CASSARATAPSDEQFF
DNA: TGTGCCAGCAGCGCTCGAGCGACAGCCCCAAGCGATGAGCAGTTCTTC

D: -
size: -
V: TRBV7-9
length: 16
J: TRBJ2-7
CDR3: CASSSGGWDWSYEQYF
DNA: TGTGCCAGCAGCTCCGGAGGGTGGGATTGGTCCTACGAGCAGTACTTC

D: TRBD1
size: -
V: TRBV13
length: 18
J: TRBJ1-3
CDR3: CASSPGGAGDYSGNTIYF
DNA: TGTGCCAGCAGCCCAGGGGGGGCAGGGGACTACTCTGGAAACACCATATATTTT

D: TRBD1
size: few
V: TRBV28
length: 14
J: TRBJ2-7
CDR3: CASRPLGTGYEQYF
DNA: TGTGCCAGCAGGCCGCTAGGGACAGGGTACGAGCAGTACTTC

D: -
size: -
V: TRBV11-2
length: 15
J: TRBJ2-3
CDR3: CASSLRWDPTDTQYF
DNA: TGTGCCAGCAGCCTGCGGTGGGACCCCACAGATACGCAGTATTTT

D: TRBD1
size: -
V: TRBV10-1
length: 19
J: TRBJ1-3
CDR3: CASSAGGTGGKISGNTIYF
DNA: TGCGCCAGCAGTGCCGGCGGGACAGGGGGCAAAATCTCTGGAAACACCATATATTTT

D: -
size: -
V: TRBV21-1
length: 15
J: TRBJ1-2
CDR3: CASSIYQTATYGYTF
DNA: TGTGCCAGCAGCATATACCAAACAGCTACTTATGGCTACACCTTC

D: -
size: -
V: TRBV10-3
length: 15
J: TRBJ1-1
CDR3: CAISESWGLNTEAFF
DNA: TGTGCCATCAGTGAGTCGTGGGGCTTGAACACTGAAGCTTTCTTT

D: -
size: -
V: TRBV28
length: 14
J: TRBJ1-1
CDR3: CASSSLHRNTEAFF
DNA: TGTGCCAGCAGTTCCCTTCACAGGAACACTGAAGCTTTCTTT

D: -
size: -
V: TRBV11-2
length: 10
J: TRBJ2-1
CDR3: CASSLNEQFF
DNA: TGTGCCAGCAGCTTGAATGAGCAGTTCTTC

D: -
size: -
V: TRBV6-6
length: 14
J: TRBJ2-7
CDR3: CASSSGKVLPEQYF
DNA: TGTGCCAGCAGTAGCGGAAAAGTCCTTCCCGAGCAGTACTTC

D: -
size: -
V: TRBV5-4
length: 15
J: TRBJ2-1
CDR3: CASSSSAGGYNEQFF
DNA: TGTGCCAGCAGCTCAAGCGCAGGGGGGTACAATGAGCAGTTCTTC

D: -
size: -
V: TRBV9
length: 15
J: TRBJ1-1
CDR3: CASSVGNRVMAEAFF
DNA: TGTGCCAGCAGCGTAGGTAACAGGGTTATGGCTGAAGCTTTCTTT

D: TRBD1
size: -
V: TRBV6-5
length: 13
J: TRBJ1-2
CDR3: CASSLGQGEGYTF
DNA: TGTGCCAGCAGCCTCGGACAGGGGGAAGGCTACACCTTC

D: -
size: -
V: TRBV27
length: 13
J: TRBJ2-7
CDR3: CASSSGTSYEQYF
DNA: TGTGCCAGCAGTTCCGGGACTTCTTACGAGCAGTACTTC

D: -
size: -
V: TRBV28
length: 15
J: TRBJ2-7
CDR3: CASSSPRLGAYEQYF
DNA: TGTGCCAGCAGTTCCCCCCGACTAGGGGCCTACGAGCAGTACTTC

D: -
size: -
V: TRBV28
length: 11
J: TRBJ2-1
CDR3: CASSRGGEQFF
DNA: TGTGCCAGCAGTCGAGGCGGTGAGCAGTTCTTC

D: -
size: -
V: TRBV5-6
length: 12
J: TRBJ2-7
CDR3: CASSSHGNEQYF
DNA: TGTGCCAGCAGCTCTCACGGAAACGAGCAGTACTTC

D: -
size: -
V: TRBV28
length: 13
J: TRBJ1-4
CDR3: CATQFLPGEKLFF
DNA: TGTGCCACCCAGTTCCTACCAGGTGAAAAACTGTTTTTT